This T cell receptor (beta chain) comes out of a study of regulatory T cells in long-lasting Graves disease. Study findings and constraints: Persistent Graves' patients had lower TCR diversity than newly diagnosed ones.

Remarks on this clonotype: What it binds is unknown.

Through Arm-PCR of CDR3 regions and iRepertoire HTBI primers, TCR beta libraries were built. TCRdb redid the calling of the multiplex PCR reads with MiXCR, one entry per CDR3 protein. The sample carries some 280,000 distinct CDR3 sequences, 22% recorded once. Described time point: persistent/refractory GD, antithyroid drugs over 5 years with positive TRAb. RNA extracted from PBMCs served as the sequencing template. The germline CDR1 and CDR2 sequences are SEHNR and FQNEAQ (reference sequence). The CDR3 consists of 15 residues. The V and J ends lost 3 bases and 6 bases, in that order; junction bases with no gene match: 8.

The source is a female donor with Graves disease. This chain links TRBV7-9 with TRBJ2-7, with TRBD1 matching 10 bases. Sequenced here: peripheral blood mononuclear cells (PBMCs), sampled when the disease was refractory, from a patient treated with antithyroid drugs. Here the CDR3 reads CASSLASGTGVEQYF. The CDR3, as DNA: TGTGCCAGCAGCTTGGCCTCCGGGACAGGGGTCGAGCAGTACTTC.